A single sample is the source of the 5 T cell receptor beta chains below, sequenced in a study of PD-1 blockade in classical Hodgkin lymphoma. Exposure to brentuximab vedotin varied, and each patient had relapsed following autologous stem cell transplantation. Data came from immunoSEQ multiplex PCR; TCRdb stores just in-frame clones and leaves some out. The sample records roughly 140,000 clones, approximately 81% being singletons. The sample here was peripheral blood mononuclear cells (PBMCs), taken before the second cycle of nivolumab. These receptor sequences come from a human donor with classical Hodgkin lymphoma.

This clone has more than one count but fewer than ten. The CDR3 nucleotides read TGTGCCATCAGTGATCAAAGGGTGGGCGACACTGAAGCTTTCTTT. Translation gives CAISDQRVGDTEAFF. This chain joins TRBV10-3 and TRBJ1-1; D gene ambiguous. V gave up 3 bases and J gave up 3 bases, with 14 bases separating them. The CDR3 runs 15 residues. CDR1 and CDR2 from the germline V gene are ENHRY and SYGVKD.

The chain links TRBV18 to TRBJ2-3; TRBD2 aligns across 10 bases. J lost 0 bases, V lost 4 bases, and 13 bases had no gene match. Per the germline V gene, CDR1 is KGHSH and CDR2 is LQKENI. The CDR3 loop spans 19 amino acids. The CDR3 loop reads CASSLITRLAGFSTDTQYF. The CDR3 nucleotides are TGTGCCAGCTCACTCATAACAAGACTAGCGGGTTTTAGCACAGATACGCAGTATTTT.

The V call is TRBV11-1, the J call TRBJ1-6; D is possibly TRBD1 (5 bases). CDR1 SGHAT and CDR2 FQDESV come from the germline V gene (reference sequence). Trimming stripped 5 bases from V and 8 bases from J, with 22 bases between. The CDR3 is made up of 17 amino acids. The CDR3 DNA reads TGTGCCAGCAGCCATAGCAGCGGCGGGACTCAGCATTCACCCCTCCACTTT. This translates into CASSHSSGGTQHSPLHF.

This clone was counted a single time. V is TRBV7-9 and J is TRBJ1-3, with D perhaps matching TRBD1 (6 bases). This CDR3 is built from 14 residues. Trimming left V 6 bases short and J 3 bases short, with 12 bases between. Germline lookup yields CDR1 SEHNR and CDR2 FQNEAQ (reference sequence). CDR3 in DNA: TGTGCCAGCAGTCCGGGGGGGCTTGGAAACACCATATATTTT. This sequence encodes CASSPGGLGNTIYF.

The chain combines TRBV9 with TRBJ2-1, with TRBD2 as a possible D gene (6 bases). The germline V gene encodes CDR1 SGDLS and CDR2 YYNGEE. Between the trimmed V and J ends, which lost 4 bases and 6 bases, there was a span of 11 bases. The CDR3 is made up of 13 amino acids. CDR3 region: CASSPRRGNEQFF. CDR3 sequence (DNA): TGTGCCAGCAGCCCGCGGAGGGGCAATGAGCAGTTCTTC.